The rows below give T cell receptor beta chains drawn from one sample of a study of blood T cell repertoires in COVID-19. Some clones are missing from TCRdb's copy, which holds only in-frame ones; the method was immunoSEQ multiplex PCR. The data contain around 160,000 clones, about 88% of them singletons. Sequencing was performed on peripheral blood. Receptor source: a man aged 55-75 years with active or convalescent COVID-19. CDR3s leave out the opening cysteine and the closing phenylalanine or tryptophan. The order of the fields is CDR3 length, V gene, J gene, CDR3 protein.

len: 14
v_gene: TRBV5-4
j_gene: TRBJ1-2
CDR3aa: ASSPATGTGHYGYT

len: 11
v_gene: TRBV25-1
j_gene: TRBJ1-1
CDR3aa: ASNGALNTEAF

len: 11
v_gene: TRBV27
j_gene: TRBJ1-1
CDR3aa: ASSLGGTGEAF

len: 12
v_gene: TRBV10-1
j_gene: TRBJ2-3
CDR3aa: ASRGPEGHETQY

len: 14
v_gene: TRBV10-1
j_gene: TRBJ2-1
CDR3aa: ASSPLTGGSYNEQF

len: 13
v_gene: TRBV19
j_gene: TRBJ2-5
CDR3aa: ASSIGSGGQETQY

len: 14
v_gene: TRBV5-4
j_gene: TRBJ1-2
CDR3aa: ASSLFLGEANYGYT

len: 7
v_gene: TRBV28
j_gene: TRBJ2-7
CDR3aa: ASSPTTG

len: 11
v_gene: TRBV30
j_gene: TRBJ2-5
CDR3aa: AWRGAGGETQY

len: 12
v_gene: TRBV29-1
j_gene: TRBJ1-6
CDR3aa: SAAEGVNNSPLH

len: 11
v_gene: TRBV2
j_gene: TRBJ1-2
CDR3aa: ASGGRANYGYT

len: 13
v_gene: TRBV7-8
j_gene: TRBJ1-2
CDR3aa: ASSPREGANYGYT

len: 13
v_gene: TRBV11-3
j_gene: TRBJ1-3
CDR3aa: ASSLGGSSGNTIY

len: 11
v_gene: TRBV7-9
j_gene: TRBJ1-2
CDR3aa: ASSWQREGGYT

len: 12
v_gene: TRBV28
j_gene: TRBJ1-2
CDR3aa: ASSPAAGNYGYT

len: 17
v_gene: TRBV27
j_gene: TRBJ1-3
CDR3aa: ASSYRQGQGDFSGNTIY

len: 12
v_gene: TRBV2
j_gene: TRBJ2-7
CDR3aa: ASSRLGGDYEQY

len: 13
v_gene: TRBV5-4
j_gene: TRBJ2-3
CDR3aa: ASSGGQGKSDTQY

len: 15
v_gene: TRBV2
j_gene: TRBJ1-3
CDR3aa: ASSHRGLLSSGNTIY

len: 11
v_gene: TRBV12-3/TRBV12-4
j_gene: TRBJ1-1
CDR3aa: ASRTAGHTEAF

len: 13
v_gene: TRBV6-5
j_gene: TRBJ1-4
CDR3aa: ASRDPGGLGEKLF

len: 13
v_gene: TRBV10-3
j_gene: TRBJ2-7
CDR3aa: AISVGRDGHYEQY

len: 13
v_gene: TRBV6-5
j_gene: TRBJ2-3
CDR3aa: ASSTQRGGTDTQY

len: 12
v_gene: TRBV11-1
j_gene: TRBJ2-2
CDR3aa: ASSAPTGIGELF

len: 13
v_gene: TRBV7-2
j_gene: TRBJ1-5
CDR3aa: ASSLERGYNQPQH

len: 14
v_gene: TRBV7-9
j_gene: TRBJ2-7
CDR3aa: ASSQGGRARSYEQY

len: 13
v_gene: TRBV5-1
j_gene: TRBJ2-7
CDR3aa: ASSPDSSPSYEQY

len: 10
v_gene: TRBV6-1
j_gene: TRBJ2-7
CDR3aa: ASSEAYYEQY

len: 11
v_gene: TRBV19
j_gene: TRBJ1-2
CDR3aa: ASSIGGIYGYT

len: 13
v_gene: TRBV7-9
j_gene: TRBJ2-2
CDR3aa: ASSNVGGYTGELF